These 19 T cell receptor beta chains were all obtained from the same sample, sequenced in a study of Graves' ophthalmopathy and Graves' hyperthyroidism. The study amplified TCR beta CDR3 regions using RNA transcripts. Scientists carried out first-round RT-PCR using HTBI primers and then a second-round multiplex PCR. From the multiplex PCR reads, TCRdb called clonotypes with MiXCR, one entry per CDR3 protein. The table lists around 470,000 distinct CDR3 sequences, under 15% of them singletons. The specimen was blood. The receptors come from a woman in her thirties with Graves' ophthalmopathy.

This clonotype came up many times. The chain combines TRBV6-5 with TRBJ1-2, with TRBD1 as a possible D gene (6 bases). CDR1 and CDR2 from the germline V gene are MNHEY and SVGAGI. CDR3 length equals 14 residues. V was cut by 2 bases and J by 3 bases, with 10 bases left in between. CDR3 in amino acids: CASSYPTGYYGYTF. The CDR3 DNA is TGTGCCAGCAGTTACCCGACAGGCTACTATGGCTACACCTTC.

This clonotype was seen just once. A much larger clone sits a single nucleotide away, making a read error possible. This CDR3 is missing its conserved last phenylalanine or tryptophan, likely due to a read error. The V call is TRBV11-2, the J call TRBJ1-5; 7 bases align to TRBD1. V lost 2 bases to trimming and J lost 8 bases; unmatched junction nucleotides: 9. This CDR3 is built from 15 residues. Germline V gene sequence: CDR1 SGHAT, CDR2 FQNNGV. The CDR3 coding sequence is TGTGCCAGCAGCTTATCATGGACAGGCGTTGAGCCCCAGCATTTG. Encoded protein: CASSLSWTGVEPQHL.

J is TRBJ2-3 and V is TRBV28; 7 bases line up with TRBD2. Per the germline V gene, CDR1 is MDHEN and CDR2 is SYDVKM. The CDR3 has 14 residues. V lost 2 bases to trimming and J lost 6 bases; unmatched junction nucleotides: 5. The CDR3 protein is CASSLRTRPDTQYF. In DNA form, the CDR3 reads TGTGCCAGCAGTTTAAGGACTAGGCCGGATACGCAGTATTTT.

In this sample, this clonotype turned up a few times. Germline and junction disagree at one end, which may indicate a read error. The CDR3 is CASGAAGYGHTF. The CDR3 DNA reads as TGTGCCAGCGGAGCAGCAGGCTATGGCCACACCTTC. The V call is TRBV7-9, the J call TRBJ1-2; D not certain. The V gene's germline CDR1 is SEHNR and CDR2 FQNEAQ (reference sequence). The CDR3 spans 12 residues.

This clonotype appeared many times. The CDR3 here is CASRDRQGEVGELFF. In DNA, the CDR3 is TGTGCCAGCAGGGATAGACAGGGGGAAGTCGGGGAGCTGTTTTTT. This rearrangement joins TRBV6-1 to TRBJ2-2; 9 positions match TRBD1. The CDR3 runs 15 residues. Germline V CDR1 and CDR2: MNHNS, SASEGT. With V trimmed by 6 bases and J by 7 bases, 9 bases remained unmatched.

This clonotype was seen ten or more times. The rearrangement links TRBV3-1 to TRBJ2-5, with D possibly being TRBD2 (5 bases). Germline assignment: CDR1 LGHDT and CDR2 YNNKEL (reference sequence). V was trimmed by 1 base and J by 9 bases, leaving 9 bases between them. The CDR3 loop spans 12 amino acids. Written as DNA, the CDR3 is TGTGCCAGCAGCCAAGTAACCGGGGCCCAGTACTTC. Protein sequence: CASSQVTGAQYF.

This clonotype was recorded many times. CDR3: CASGGVSYEQYF. The CDR3 DNA is TGTGCCAGCGGGGGGGTCTCCTACGAGCAGTACTTC. The chain carries TRBV11-3 and TRBJ2-7; the match to TRBD2 covers 7 bases. Germline assignment: CDR1 SGHNT and CDR2 YENEEA. The CDR3 totals 12 residues. V lost 8 bases and J lost 0; bases outside the gene matches: 1.

Regarding this clonotype: One end of the junction is discordant with germline, which a read error may explain. This rearrangement joins TRBV13 to TRBJ1-6; D is perhaps TRBD1 (6 bases). Germline CDR1 PRHDT, CDR2 FYEKMQ (reference sequence). CDR3 size: 17 residues. CDR3 sequence: CASSALGGARVDSSLHF. CDR3 nucleotides: TGTGCCAGCAGCGCCCTGGGGGGGGCAAGAGTTGATTCATCCCTCCACTTT.

This clonotype has at least ten counts. The V and J genes are TRBV14 and TRBJ2-7, with no clear D. CDR3 length: 11 residues. The V end was cut by 0 bases, the J end by 6 bases, with 3 bases between. Germline lookup yields CDR1 SGHDN and CDR2 FVKESK. CDR3: CASSQEGEQYF. CDR3 DNA: TGTGCCAGCAGCCAAGAAGGCGAGCAGTACTTC.

The table lists this clonotype with many counts. This chain joins TRBV28 and TRBJ1-3, with TRBD1 matching 8 bases. This CDR3 is 18 amino acids long. Looked up from germline, CDR1 is MDHEN and CDR2 is SYDVKM. The J segment lost 3 bases and the V segment lost 2 bases, leaving 12 bases of the junction unmatched. CDR3 bases: TGTGCCAGCAGTTTACTAGGTTCCTGGACAGGGCTTGGAAACACCATATATTTT. Encoded protein: CASSLLGSWTGLGNTIYF.

This clonotype was recorded a few times. The chain employs TRBV5-1 and TRBJ1-1, with no clear D. V gave up 0 bases and J gave up 4 bases, with 10 bases separating them. This CDR3 comprises 14 residues. Germline V lookup: CDR1 SGHRS, CDR2 YFSETQ. The CDR3 is CASSLAGDVTEAFF. The DNA for the CDR3 is TGCGCCAGCAGCTTGGCCGGGGATGTCACTGAAGCTTTCTTT. The variable domain in full, completed from reference TRBV5-1 and TRBJ1-1, reads KAGVTQTPRYLIKTRGQQVTLSCSPISGHRSVSWYQQTPGQGLQFLFEYFSETQRNKGNFPGRFSGRQFSNSRSEMNVSTLELGDSALYLCASSLAGDVTEAFFGQGTRLTVV.

This clonotype has at least ten counts. The chain is built from TRBV28 and TRBJ1-2; 7 nucleotides align to TRBD1. V was clipped by 7 bases and J by 8 bases; unmatched bases: 4. Germline CDR1 and CDR2: MDHEN and SYDVKM. The CDR3 is 11 residues long. The DNA for the CDR3 is TGTGCCAGCACGGTGACAGGGGGCTACACCTTC. It yields the protein CASTVTGGYTF.

This clonotype was seen many times. The chain links TRBV5-1 to TRBJ1-1, with D maybe TRBD1 (6 bases). Per germline, CDR1 SGHRS and CDR2 YFSETQ. CDR3 size: 14 residues. V was pared by 4 bases and J by 5 bases, with 15 bases between. The CDR3 loop reads CASSAPDGQTEAFF. The CDR3 coding sequence is TGCGCCAGCAGCGCACCGGATGGACAGACTGAAGCTTTCTTT.

This clonotype occurred many times. The chain recombines TRBV30 with TRBJ2-2, with D tentatively TRBD1 or TRBD2 (5 bases each). V was cut by 3 bases and J by 6 bases, with 11 bases left in between. The germline gives CDR1 GTSNPN, CDR2 SVGIG (reference sequence). The CDR3 is made up of 13 amino acids. CDR3 sequence: CAWRWGYPGELFF. The CDR3 bases are TGTGCCTGGAGGTGGGGGTATCCCGGGGAGCTGTTTTTT. The variable domain in full, with the rest retrieved from reference TRBV30 and TRBJ2-2, is SQTIHQWPATLVQPVGSPLSLECTVEGTSNPNLYWYRQAAGRGLQLLFYSVGIGQISSEVPQNLSASRPQDRQFILSSKKLLLSDSGFYLCAWRWGYPGELFFGEGSRLTVL.

This chain uses TRBV6-1 with TRBJ1-2; 7 bases fit TRBD1. Germline loops: CDR1 MNHNS, CDR2 SASEGT. This CDR3 has 13 amino acids. V dropped 7 bases and J dropped 5; count of bases not matched to a gene: 7. The CDR3 DNA reads as TGTGCCAGCACCAAGGGCAGGGGGTATGGCTACACCTTC. Its translation is CASTKGRGYGYTF.

This clonotype has at least ten counts. The rearrangement links TRBV6-1 to TRBJ2-7, with TRBD1 identical over 9 bases. Germline lookup yields CDR1 MNHNS and CDR2 SASEGT. The CDR3 loop spans 15 amino acids. V lost 6 bases to trimming and J lost 5 bases; unmatched junction nucleotides: 11. The CDR3 loop reads CASREPGQGRHEQYF. CDR3 bases: TGTGCCAGCAGGGAGCCGGGACAGGGACGCCACGAGCAGTACTTC.

This clonotype was observed at least ten times. The rearrangement joins TRBV5-1 to TRBJ2-7, with a possible D match to TRBD1 (5 bases). CDR1 SGHRS and CDR2 YFSETQ come from the germline V gene. V was shortened by 0 bases and J by 1 base, with 11 bases between the two germline ends. The CDR3 covers 15 residues. The CDR3, as DNA: TGCGCCAGCAGCTTGGTTCAGGGATTATCCTACGAGCAGTACTTC. The encoded protein is CASSLVQGLSYEQYF. The entire variable domain, with the rest obtained from reference TRBV5-1 and TRBJ2-7, is as follows: KAGVTQTPRYLIKTRGQQVTLSCSPISGHRSVSWYQQTPGQGLQFLFEYFSETQRNKGNFPGRFSGRQFSNSRSEMNVSTLELGDSALYLCASSLVQGLSYEQYFGPGTRLTVT.

V gene TRBV12-3 or TRBV12-4 combines with J gene TRBJ1-5; 7 bases match TRBD1. Trimming removed 7 bases from V and 6 bases from J; junction bases left unmatched: 9. This CDR3 has 14 amino acids. CDR3 amino acids: CASTQGGAGQPQHF. In nucleotides, the CDR3 is TGTGCCAGCACCCAGGGGGGGGCAGGTCAGCCCCAGCATTTT.

The chain recombines TRBV15 with TRBJ2-7, with 10 bases lining up with TRBD1. The ends lost 1 base at V and 4 bases at J; junction bases unmatched: 4. The CDR3 has 15 amino acids. CDR1 and CDR2 (germline): LNHNV, YYDKDF (reference sequence). The CDR3: CATSRGGTGVYEQYF. The DNA of the CDR3 is TGTGCCACCAGCAGAGGGGGGACAGGGGTGTACGAGCAGTACTTC. The full variable domain, with the rest looked up from reference TRBV15 and TRBJ2-7, is DAMVIQNPRYQVTQFGKPVTLSCSQTLNHNVMYWYQQKSSQAPKLLFHYYDKDFNNEADTPDNFQSRRPNTSFCFLDIRSPGLGDTAMYLCATSRGGTGVYEQYFGPGTRLTVT.